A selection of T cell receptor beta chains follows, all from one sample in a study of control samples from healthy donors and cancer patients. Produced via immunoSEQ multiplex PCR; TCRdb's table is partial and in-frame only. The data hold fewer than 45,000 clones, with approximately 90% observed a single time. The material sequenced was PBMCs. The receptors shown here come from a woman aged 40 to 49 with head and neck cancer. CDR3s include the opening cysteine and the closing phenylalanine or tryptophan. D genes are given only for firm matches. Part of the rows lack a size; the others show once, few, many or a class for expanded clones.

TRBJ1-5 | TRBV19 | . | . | TGTGCCAGTAGTAAGGACCGAAGTCAGCCCCAGCATTTT | CASSKDRSQPQHF
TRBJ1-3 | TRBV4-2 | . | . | TGTGCCAGCAGCCCAACCGCGAGCCCTGGAAACACCATATATTTT | CASSPTASPGNTIYF
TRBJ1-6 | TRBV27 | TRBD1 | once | TGTGCCAGCAGCCCGGCGGCAGGGGGCTGGGGGGGAAATTCACCCCTCCACTTT | CASSPAAGGWGGNSPLHF
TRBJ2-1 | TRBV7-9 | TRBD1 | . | TGTGCCAGCAGCTTAACAGGGGTGGGGGAGCAGTTCTTC | CASSLTGVGEQFF
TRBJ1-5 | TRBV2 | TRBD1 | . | TGTGCCAGCAGGGGGACAGGGGGTCAGCCCCAGCATTTT | CASRGTGGQPQHF
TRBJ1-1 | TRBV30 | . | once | TGTGCCTGGAGCGAACTTGGGCGACCTTTCTTT | CAWSELGRPFF
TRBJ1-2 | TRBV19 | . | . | TGTGCCAGTAGTACGGGGTGGGGGGCCAGCTACACCTTC | CASSTGWGASYTF
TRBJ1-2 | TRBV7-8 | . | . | TGTGCCAGCAGCTTAGGGGGCCCTCCCAGAAATGGCTACACCTTC | CASSLGGPPRNGYTF
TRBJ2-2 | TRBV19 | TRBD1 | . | TGTGCCAGTATCCGGGGGACAGGGGGGAACACCGGGGAGCTGTTTTTT | CASIRGTGGNTGELFF
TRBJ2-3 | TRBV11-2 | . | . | TGTGCCAGCGGGGCGGGAAAAGATACGCAGTATTTT | CASGAGKDTQYF
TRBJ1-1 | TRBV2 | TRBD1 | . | TGTGCCAGCAGAAAGATACAGGGGGCGCGAAAGAACACTGAAGCTTTCTTT | CASRKIQGARKNTEAFF
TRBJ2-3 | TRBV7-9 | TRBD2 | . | TGTGCCAGCAGCCCTGGAGGGGAGGGCCCTCCCACAGATACGCAGTATTTT | CASSPGGEGPPTDTQYF
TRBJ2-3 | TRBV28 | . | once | TGTGCCAGCACACCCCATGGGGCCTACTACACAGATACGCAGTATTTT | CASTPHGAYYTDTQYF
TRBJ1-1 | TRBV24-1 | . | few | TGTGCCACCAGTCAGTATGGGACTGAAGCTTTCTTT | CATSQYGTEAFF
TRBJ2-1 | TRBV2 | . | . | TGTGCCAGCAGTTCTACTAGCTACAATGAGCAGTTCTTC | CASSSTSYNEQFF
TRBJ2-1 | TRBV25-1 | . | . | TGTGCCAGCAGGCCTACGGGCAGGGGGGGTCATGAGCAGTTCTTC | CASRPTGRGGHEQFF
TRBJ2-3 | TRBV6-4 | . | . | TGTGCCAGCAGTTCCTGGCTGGGAGATACGCAGTATTTT | CASSSWLGDTQYF
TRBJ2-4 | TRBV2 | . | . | TGTGCCAGCAAAGTACTAGCCAAAAACATTCAGTACTTC | CASKVLAKNIQYF
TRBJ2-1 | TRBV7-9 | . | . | TGTGCCAGCAGCTTACGAGCGGTGAGCTCCTACAATGAGCAGTTCTTC | CASSLRAVSSYNEQFF
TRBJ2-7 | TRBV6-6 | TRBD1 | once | TGTGCCAGCAGTTCCAGGACAGGCGGGGAGCAGTACTTC | CASSSRTGGEQYF
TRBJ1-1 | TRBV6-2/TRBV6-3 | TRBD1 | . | TGTGCCAGCAGTTACGGAGGGGGCCCTGAAGCTTTCTTT | CASSYGGGPEAFF
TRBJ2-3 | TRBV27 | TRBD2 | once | TGTGCCAGTCGACTAGCGGGGGGGGTAGATACGCAGTATTTT | CASRLAGGVDTQYF
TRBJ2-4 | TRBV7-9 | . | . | TGTGCCAGCAGCTTACCGCCGGCGTACATTCAGTACTTC | CASSLPPAYIQYF
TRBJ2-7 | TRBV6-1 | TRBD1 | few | TGTGCCAGCAGTGAGGGACAGAGCTCCTACGAGCAGTACTTC | CASSEGQSSYEQYF
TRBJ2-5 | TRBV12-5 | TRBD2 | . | TGTGCTAGTGGTTTCCCGCGGACTAGCGGGCGGGAGACCCAGTACTTC | CASGFPRTSGRETQYF
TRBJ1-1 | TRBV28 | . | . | TGTGCCAGCAGTTTCGAGTTTGAAGCTTTCTTT | CASSFEFEAFF
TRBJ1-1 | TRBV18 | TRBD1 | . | TGTGCCAGCTCCTTAGTCAGACAGGGCGAAGCTTTCTTT | CASSLVRQGEAFF
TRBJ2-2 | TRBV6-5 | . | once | TGTGCCAGCAGTTTCGGGGAAAACACCGGGGAGCTGTTTTTT | CASSFGENTGELFF
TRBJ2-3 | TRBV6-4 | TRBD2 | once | TGTGCCAGCAGTGACTCGCGGGGGGGCGGCACAGATACGCAGTATTTT | CASSDSRGGGTDTQYF
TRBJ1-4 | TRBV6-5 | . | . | TGTGCCAGCAGTTATTACCGGGGGGGCGAAAAACTGTTTTTT | CASSYYRGGEKLFF
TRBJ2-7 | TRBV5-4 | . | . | TGTGCCAGCAGCTCTGGGCCAGTCTACGAGCAGTACTTC | CASSSGPVYEQYF
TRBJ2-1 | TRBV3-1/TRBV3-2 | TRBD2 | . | TGTGCCAGCAGCCAATTGGGGGGGATGGCCAATGAGCAGTTCTTC | CASSQLGGMANEQFF